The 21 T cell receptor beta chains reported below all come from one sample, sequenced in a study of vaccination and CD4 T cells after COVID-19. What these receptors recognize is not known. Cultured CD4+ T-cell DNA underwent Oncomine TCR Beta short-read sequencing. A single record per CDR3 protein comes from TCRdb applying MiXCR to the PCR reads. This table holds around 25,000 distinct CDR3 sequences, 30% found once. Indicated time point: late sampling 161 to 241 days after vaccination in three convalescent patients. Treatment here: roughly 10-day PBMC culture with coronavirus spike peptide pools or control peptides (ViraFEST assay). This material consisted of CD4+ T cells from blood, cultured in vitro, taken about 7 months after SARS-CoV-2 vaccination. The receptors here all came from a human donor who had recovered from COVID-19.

CDR3 loop: CASSLAQRSTDTQYF. CDR3 bases: TGTGCCAGCAGCTTAGCCCAGCGGAGCACAGATACGCAGTATTTT. The V call is TRBV7-8, the J call TRBJ2-3; perhaps TRBD2 as D (5 bases). V lost 0 bases, J lost 0 bases, and 7 bases lay in between. The germline gives CDR1 SGHVS, CDR2 FQNEAQ. This CDR3 region has 15 residues.

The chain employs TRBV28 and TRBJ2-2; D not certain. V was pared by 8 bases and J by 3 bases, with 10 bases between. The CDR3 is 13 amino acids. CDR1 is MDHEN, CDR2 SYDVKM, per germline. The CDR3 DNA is TGTGCCAGCTTTACAGTTTACACCGGGGAGCTGTTTTTT. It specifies CASFTVYTGELFF.

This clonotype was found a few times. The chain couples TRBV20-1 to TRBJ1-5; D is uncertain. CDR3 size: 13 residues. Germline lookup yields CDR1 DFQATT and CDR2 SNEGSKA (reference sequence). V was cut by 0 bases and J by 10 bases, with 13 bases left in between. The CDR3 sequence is CSARDLVLGPQHF. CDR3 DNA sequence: TGCAGTGCTAGAGATCTCGTCCTGGGACCCCAGCATTTT.

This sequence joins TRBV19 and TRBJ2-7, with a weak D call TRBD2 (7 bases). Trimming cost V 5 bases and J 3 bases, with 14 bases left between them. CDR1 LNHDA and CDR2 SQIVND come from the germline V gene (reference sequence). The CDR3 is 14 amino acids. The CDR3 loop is CASSSPGGHYEQYF. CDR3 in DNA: TGTGCCAGTAGTTCCCCGGGGGGACACTACGAGCAGTACTTC.

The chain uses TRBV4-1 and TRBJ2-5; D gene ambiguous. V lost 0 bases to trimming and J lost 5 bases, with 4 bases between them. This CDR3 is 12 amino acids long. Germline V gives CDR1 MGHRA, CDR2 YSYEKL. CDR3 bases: TGCGCCAGCAGCCAAGATTTCGAGACCCAGTACTTC. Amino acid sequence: CASSQDFETQYF.

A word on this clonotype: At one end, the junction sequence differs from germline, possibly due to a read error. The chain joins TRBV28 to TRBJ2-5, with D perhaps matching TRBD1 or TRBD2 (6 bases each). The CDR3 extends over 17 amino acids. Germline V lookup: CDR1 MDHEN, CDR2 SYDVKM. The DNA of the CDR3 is TGTGCCAGCAGTTTTAAATGGGGGGCACTAACTCAAGAGACCAAGTACTTC. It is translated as CASSFKWGALTQETKYF.

CDR3 coding DNA: TGCGCCAGCAGCCAAGATAATATCCATGACAGGCTCTACGAGCAGTACTTC. It is translated as CASSQDNIHDRLYEQYF. The chain recombines TRBV4-1 with TRBJ2-7, with D maybe TRBD1 (6 bases). The CDR3 spans 17 residues. From germline, CDR1 is MGHRA and CDR2 YSYEKL. V lost 0 bases to trimming and J lost 3 bases, with 18 bases between them.

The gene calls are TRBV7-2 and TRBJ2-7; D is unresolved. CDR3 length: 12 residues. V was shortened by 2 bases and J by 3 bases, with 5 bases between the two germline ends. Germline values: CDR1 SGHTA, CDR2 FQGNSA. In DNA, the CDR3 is TGTGCCAGCAGCTTAAAAAGCTACGAGCAGTACTTC. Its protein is CASSLKSYEQYF.

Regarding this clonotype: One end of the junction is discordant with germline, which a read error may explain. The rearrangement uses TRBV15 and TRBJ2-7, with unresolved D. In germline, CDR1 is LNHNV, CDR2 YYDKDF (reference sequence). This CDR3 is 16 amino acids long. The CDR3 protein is CATNRARAGRGDEQYF. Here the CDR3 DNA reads TGTGCCACCAACAGAGCTCGGGCTGGACGAGGCGACGAGCAGTACTTC. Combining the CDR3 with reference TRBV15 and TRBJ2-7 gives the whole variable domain DAMVIQNPRYQVTQFGKPVTLSCSQTLNHNVMYWYQQKSSQAPKLLFHYYDKDFNNEADTPDNFQSRRPNTSFCFLDIRSPGLGDTAMYLCATNRARAGRGDEQYFGPGTRLTVT.

The CDR3 protein is CASCGLSYEQYF. DNA of the CDR3: TGTGCCAGCTGTGGGCTGTCCTACGAGCAGTACTTC. The chain recombines TRBV6-2 or TRBV6-3 with TRBJ2-7; no clear D gene. V was shortened by 8 bases and J by 1 base, with 9 bases between the two germline ends. Germline V gene lookup returns CDR1 MNHEY and CDR2 SVGEGT. The CDR3 runs to 12 residues.

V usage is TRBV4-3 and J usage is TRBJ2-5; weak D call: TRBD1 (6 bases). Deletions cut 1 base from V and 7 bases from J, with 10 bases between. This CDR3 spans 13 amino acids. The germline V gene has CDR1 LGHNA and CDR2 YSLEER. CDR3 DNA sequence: TGCGCCAGCAGCCAAGTTGGGGGCGTGACCCAGTACTTC. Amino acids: CASSQVGGVTQYF.

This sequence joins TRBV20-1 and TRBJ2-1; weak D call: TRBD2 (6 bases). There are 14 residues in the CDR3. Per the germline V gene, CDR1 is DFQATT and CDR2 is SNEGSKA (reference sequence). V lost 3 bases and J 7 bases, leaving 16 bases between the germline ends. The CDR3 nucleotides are TGCAGTGCTAGCATGGCTAGCGTGGCAAATGAGCAGTTCTTC. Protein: CSASMASVANEQFF.

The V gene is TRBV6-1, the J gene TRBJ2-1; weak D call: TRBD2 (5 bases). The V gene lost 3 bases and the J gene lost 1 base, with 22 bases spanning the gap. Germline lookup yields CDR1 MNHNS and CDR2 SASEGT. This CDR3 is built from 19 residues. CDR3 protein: CASSDSPQSYRGSYNEQFF. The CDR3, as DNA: TGTGCCAGCAGTGATTCCCCGCAATCCTACCGAGGGTCCTACAATGAGCAGTTCTTC.

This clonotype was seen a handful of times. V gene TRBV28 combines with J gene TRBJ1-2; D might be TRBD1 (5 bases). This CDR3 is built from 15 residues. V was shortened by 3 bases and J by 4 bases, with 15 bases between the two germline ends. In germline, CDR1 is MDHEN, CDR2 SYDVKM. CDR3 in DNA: TGTGCCAGCAGTTTGGGGGTAACTGGCACCTATGGCTACACCTTC. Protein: CASSLGVTGTYGYTF.

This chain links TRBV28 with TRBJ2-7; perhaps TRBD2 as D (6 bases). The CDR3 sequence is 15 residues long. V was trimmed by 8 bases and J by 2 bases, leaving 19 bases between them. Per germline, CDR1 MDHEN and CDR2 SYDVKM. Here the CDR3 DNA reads TGTGCCAGCTCACCGTTGGGACTTAACCCCTACGAGCAGTACTTC. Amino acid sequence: CASSPLGLNPYEQYF.

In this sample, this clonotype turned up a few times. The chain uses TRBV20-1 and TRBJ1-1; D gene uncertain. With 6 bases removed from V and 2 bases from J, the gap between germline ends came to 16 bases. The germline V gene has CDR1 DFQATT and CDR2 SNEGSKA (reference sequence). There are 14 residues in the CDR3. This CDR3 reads CSARHRTGNTEAFF. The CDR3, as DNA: TGCAGTGCCCGTCATAGGACGGGAAACACTGAAGCTTTCTTT.

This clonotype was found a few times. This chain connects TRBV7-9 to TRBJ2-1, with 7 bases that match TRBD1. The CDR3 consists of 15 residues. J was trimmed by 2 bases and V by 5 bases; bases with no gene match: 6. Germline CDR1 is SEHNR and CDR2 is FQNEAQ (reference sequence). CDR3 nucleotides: TGTGCCAGCAGCCTAGGGACAGACCCCTACAATGAGCAGTTCTTC. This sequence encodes CASSLGTDPYNEQFF. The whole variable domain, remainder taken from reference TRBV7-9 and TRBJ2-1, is DTGVSQNPRHKITKRGQNVTFRCDPISEHNRLYWYRQTLGQGPEFLTYFQNEAQLEKSRLLSDRFSAERPKGSFSTLEIQRTEQGDSAMYLCASSLGTDPYNEQFFGPGTRLTVL.

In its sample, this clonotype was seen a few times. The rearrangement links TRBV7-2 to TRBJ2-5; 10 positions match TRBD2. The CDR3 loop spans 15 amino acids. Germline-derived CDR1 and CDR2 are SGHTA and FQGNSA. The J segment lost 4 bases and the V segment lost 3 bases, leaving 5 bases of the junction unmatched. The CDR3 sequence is CASSFASGSGETQYF. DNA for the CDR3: TGTGCCAGCAGCTTCGCTAGCGGGAGTGGAGAGACCCAGTACTTC.

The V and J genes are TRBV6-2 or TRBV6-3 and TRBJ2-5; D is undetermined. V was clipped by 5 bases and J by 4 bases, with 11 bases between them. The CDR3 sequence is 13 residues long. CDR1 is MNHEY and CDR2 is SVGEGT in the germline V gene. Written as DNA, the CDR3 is TGTGCCAGCAGTCTCGAGTTAGGAGAGACCCAGTACTTC. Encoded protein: CASSLELGETQYF.

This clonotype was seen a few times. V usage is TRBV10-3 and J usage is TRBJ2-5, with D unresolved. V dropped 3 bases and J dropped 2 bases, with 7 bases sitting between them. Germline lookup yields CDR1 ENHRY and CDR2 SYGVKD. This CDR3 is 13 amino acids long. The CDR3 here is CAISETSQETQYF. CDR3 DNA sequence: TGTGCCATCAGTGAAACAAGTCAAGAGACCCAGTACTTC.

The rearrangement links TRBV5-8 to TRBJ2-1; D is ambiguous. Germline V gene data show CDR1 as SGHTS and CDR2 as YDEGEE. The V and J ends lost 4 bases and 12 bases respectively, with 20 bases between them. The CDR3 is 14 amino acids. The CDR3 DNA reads TGTGCCAGCAGCGCGTATGACCTCACCTTAGTGCAGTTCTTC. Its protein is CASSAYDLTLVQFF.